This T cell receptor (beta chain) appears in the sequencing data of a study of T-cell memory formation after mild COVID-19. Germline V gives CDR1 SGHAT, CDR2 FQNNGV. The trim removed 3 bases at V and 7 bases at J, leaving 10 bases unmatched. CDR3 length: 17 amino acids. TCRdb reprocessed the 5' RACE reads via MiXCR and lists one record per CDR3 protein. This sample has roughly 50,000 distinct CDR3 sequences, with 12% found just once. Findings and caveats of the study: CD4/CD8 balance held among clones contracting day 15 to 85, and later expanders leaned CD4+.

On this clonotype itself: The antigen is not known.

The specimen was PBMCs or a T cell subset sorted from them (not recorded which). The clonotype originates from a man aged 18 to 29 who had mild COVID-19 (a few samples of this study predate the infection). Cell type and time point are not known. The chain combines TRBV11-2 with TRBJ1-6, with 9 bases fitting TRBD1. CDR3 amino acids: CASSFGQGRGENSPLHF. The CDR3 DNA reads TGTGCCAGCAGCTTTGGACAGGGGCGAGGAGAAAATTCACCCCTCCACTTT.